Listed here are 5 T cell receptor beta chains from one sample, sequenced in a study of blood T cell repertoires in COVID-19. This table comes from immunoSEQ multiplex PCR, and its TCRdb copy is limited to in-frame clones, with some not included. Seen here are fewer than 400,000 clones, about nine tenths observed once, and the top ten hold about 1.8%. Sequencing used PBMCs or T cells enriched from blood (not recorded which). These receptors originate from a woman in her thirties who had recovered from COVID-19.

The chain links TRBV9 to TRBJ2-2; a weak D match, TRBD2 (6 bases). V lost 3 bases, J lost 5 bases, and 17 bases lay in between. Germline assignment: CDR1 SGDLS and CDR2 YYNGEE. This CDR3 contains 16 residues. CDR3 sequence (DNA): TGTGCCAGCAGCGAAACCTCCGGGACTGCTACCGGGGAGCTGTTTTTT. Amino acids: CASSETSGTATGELFF. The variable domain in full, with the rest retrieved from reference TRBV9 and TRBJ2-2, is DSGVTQTPKHLITATGQRVTLRCSPRSGDLSVYWYQQSLDQGLQFLIQYYNGEERAKGNILERFSAQQFPDLHSELNLSSLELGDSALYFCASSETSGTATGELFFGEGSRLTVL.

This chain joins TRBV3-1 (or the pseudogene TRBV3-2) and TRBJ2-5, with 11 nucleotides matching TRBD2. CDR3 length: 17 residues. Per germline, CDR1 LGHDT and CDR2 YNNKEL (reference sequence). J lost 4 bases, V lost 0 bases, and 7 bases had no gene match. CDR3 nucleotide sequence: TGTGCCAGCAGCCAAGAAAGACTAGCGGGGTTTGGAGAGACCCAGTACTTC. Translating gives CASSQERLAGFGETQYF.

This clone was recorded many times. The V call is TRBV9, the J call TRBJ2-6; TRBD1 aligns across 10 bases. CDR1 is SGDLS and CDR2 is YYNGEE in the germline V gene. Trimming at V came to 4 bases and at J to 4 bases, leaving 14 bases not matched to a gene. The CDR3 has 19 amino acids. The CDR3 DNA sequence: TGTGCCAGCAGCAGACGCCGGGACAGGGGCCGAGAGGGGGCCAACGTCCTGACTTTC. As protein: CASSRRRDRGREGANVLTF.

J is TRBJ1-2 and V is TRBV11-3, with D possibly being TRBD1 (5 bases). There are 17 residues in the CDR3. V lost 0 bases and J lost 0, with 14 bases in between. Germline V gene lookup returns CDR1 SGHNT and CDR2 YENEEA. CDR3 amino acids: CASSLELGPASNYGYTF. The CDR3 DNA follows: TGTGCCAGCAGCTTAGAACTGGGGCCCGCCTCTAACTATGGCTACACCTTC. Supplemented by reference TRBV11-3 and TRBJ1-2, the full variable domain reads EAGVVQSPRYKIIEKKQPVAFWCNPISGHNTLYWYLQNLGQGPELLIRYENEEAVDDSQLPKDRFSAERLKGVDSTLKIQPAELGDSAVYLCASSLELGPASNYGYTFGSGTRLTVV.

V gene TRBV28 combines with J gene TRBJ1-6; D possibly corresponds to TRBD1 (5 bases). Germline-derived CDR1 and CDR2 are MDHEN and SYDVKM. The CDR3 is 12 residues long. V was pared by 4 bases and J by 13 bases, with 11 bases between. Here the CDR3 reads CASSSLRVPLHF. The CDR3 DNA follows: TGTGCCAGCAGTTCGCTCAGGGTTCCCCTCCACTTT.